This T cell receptor (beta chain) was documented in a study of OX40 agonist ivuxolimab in advanced cancers. Study-level information: At around 81% male, the cohort had a mean age of about 55 years, ranging from about 20 to 80. Study-wide results and caveats: People who partly responded at 0.1-3.0 mg/kg had some of the least clonal expansion seen.

Method: immunoSEQ multiplex PCR; TCRdb's copy keeps in-frame clones and lacks some. There are tens of thousands of clones in the sample; around nine tenths occur only once, and 2% to 2.5% lies in the top ten. About this clone: The antigen is undetermined.

The CDR3 is made up of 14 amino acids. With 4 bases clipped from V and 5 bases from J, the junction kept 7 bases outside the gene matches. The germline CDR1 and CDR2 sequences are SQVTM and ANQGSEA. This sample comprised CD4+ or CD8+ T cells sorted from blood, obtained in a trial of the OX40 agonist ivuxolimab. V is TRBV29-1 and J is TRBJ2-3; 9 bases are a match to TRBD1. This clonotype originated in an adult with an advanced solid tumor such as melanoma, head and neck, liver or kidney cancer. CDR3: CSVVDRGGLDTQYF. Written as DNA, the CDR3 is TGCAGCGTTGTGGACAGGGGAGGGTTAGATACGCAGTATTTT.